Listed here is a single T cell receptor (beta chain). Its antigen remains unidentified. These data belong to a study of T cell responses to AZD1222 COVID-19 vaccine. Study conclusions and caveats: Repertoire sampling was restricted to post-peak T cell response timepoints. Clonal diversity may have been underestimated in mostly white British donors.

Second-dose intervals near 4 or 12 weeks were combined. Data came from immunoSEQ multiplex PCR; TCRdb stores just in-frame clones and leaves some out. The table lists 140,000 to 150,000 clones, roughly 86% of them singletons, with around 5.1% in the top ten. Per germline, CDR1 MNHEY and CDR2 SVGAGI. This CDR3 spans 15 amino acids. V was clipped by 4 bases and J by 7 bases, with 20 bases between them. The chain is built from TRBV6-5 and TRBJ2-7; a weak D match, TRBD1 (5 bases). The receptor was isolated from an adult who received the AZD1222 COVID-19 vaccine. The specimen was peripheral blood, collected 28 days after the second AZD1222 dose. CDR3 DNA: TGTGCCAGCAGTTCGCCGACAGTAGGAGCTAGGGAGCAGTACTTC. This gives the protein CASSSPTVGAREQYF.